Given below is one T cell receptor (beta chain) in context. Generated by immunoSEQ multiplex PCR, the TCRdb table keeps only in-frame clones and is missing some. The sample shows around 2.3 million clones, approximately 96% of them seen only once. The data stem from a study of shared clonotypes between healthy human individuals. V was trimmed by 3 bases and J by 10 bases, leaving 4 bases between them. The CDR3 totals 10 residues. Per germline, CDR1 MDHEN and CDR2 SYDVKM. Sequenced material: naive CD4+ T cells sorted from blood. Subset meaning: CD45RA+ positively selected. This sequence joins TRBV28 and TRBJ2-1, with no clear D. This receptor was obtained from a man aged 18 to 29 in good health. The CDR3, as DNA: TGTGCCAGCAGTTTTGGGGAGCAGTTCTTC. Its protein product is CASSFGEQFF.